This T cell receptor (beta chain) derives from a study of identical twins. This clonotype was seen more than once but under ten times. Per the germline V gene, CDR1 is SGDLS and CDR2 is YYNGEE. The J segment lost 5 bases and the V segment lost 0 bases, leaving 4 bases of the junction unmatched. The CDR3 has 15 residues. TCRdb redid the calling of the 5' RACE reads with MiXCR, one entry per CDR3 protein. This repertoire shows around 250,000 distinct CDR3 sequences, 6% to 7% found once; its top ten account for more than 12%. The same specimen was also included in a second study, on T cells expressing NK-cell markers.

The TCR originated in a woman aged 18-30 years in good health. The chain has TRBV9 and TRBJ2-1; TRBD2 matches 8 bases. Material: CD8+ T cells sorted from blood. The CDR3 protein is CASSVDGSGDNEQFF. CDR3 nucleotide sequence: TGTGCCAGCAGCGTAGACGGTAGCGGGGACAATGAGCAGTTCTTC.